The present T cell receptor (beta chain) was sequenced within a study of OX40 agonist ivuxolimab in advanced cancers. Study as a whole: The dose-escalation group included hepatocellular carcinoma, melanoma, renal cell carcinoma and head and neck cancer.

Germline V gives CDR1 SGDLS, CDR2 YYNGEE. Trimming pared 0 bases from V and 2 bases from J, leaving 9 bases between. The CDR3 is made up of 14 amino acids. Overall study findings and caveats: Antigen specificity remained undetermined for the expanded peripheral T cells.

At least ten counts were recorded for this clone. Its matching antigen is unknown. The protocol was immunoSEQ multiplex PCR, while the TCRdb copy is restricted to in-frame clones and leaves out a portion. The table lists approximately 100,000 clones, approximately 90% of them singletons. Autoimmune disease history or systemic immunosuppression barred patients. Sampling of blood occurred at baseline, cycle 4 day 1, and cycle 7 day 1. The material was CD4+ or CD8+ T cells sorted from blood, obtained in a trial of the OX40 agonist ivuxolimab. This receptor was identified in an adult with an advanced solid tumor such as melanoma, head and neck, liver or kidney cancer. The chain uses TRBV9 and TRBJ2-7; D gene uncertain. The CDR3 DNA reads as TGTGCCAGCAGCGTAGCTTGGACCCCCTACGAGCAGTACTTC. It codes for CASSVAWTPYEQYF.